This TCR beta chain was documented in a study of blood T cells in healthy people across ages. The study's findings and limits: Whereas aged donors had fewer naive CD4+ cells, long-lived donors had more of them and higher diversity. Shifts in expanded clonotypes may have been confounded by donor CMV status, which was unknown. TCR beta diversity was tightly associated with the proportion of naive T cells.

Comment on this clonotype: What it binds is unknown.

Per germline, CDR1 SQVTM and CDR2 ANQGSEA. The J segment lost 7 bases and the V segment lost 4 bases, leaving 8 bases of the junction unmatched. This CDR3 is 13 amino acids long. It was with a sample-barcoded 5' primer and a J-beta primer mix that a second PCR of about 6 to 12 cycles was run. TCRdb passed the 5' RACE reads through MiXCR, listing each CDR3 protein once. Among just under 750,000 distinct CDR3 sequences listed, about 24% were seen once. This TCR derives from a man aged 70-80 years in good health. The material sequenced was blood. V gene TRBV29-1 combines with J gene TRBJ2-3, with 7 bases fitting TRBD2. In DNA form, the CDR3 reads TGCAGCGTTGGGACGGGAGGCGAAAATACGCAGTATTTT. Translated, it gives CSVGTGGENTQYF.